The T cell receptor (beta chain) described here comes from a study of blood T cell repertoires in COVID-19. Study-wide background: PBMCs, B-cell-depleted T cells, or T cells were the source of the cDNA or gDNA that made up the material.

This clone was observed once. Cohort assignment relied on participant-reported clinical history. Symptom resolution, clearance, or two negative PCRs marked donors in Cohort 3 as recovered. The CDR3 is 14 residues long. The germline gives CDR1 MNHEY, CDR2 SMNVEV (reference sequence). The germline V and J ends were trimmed by 3 bases and 4 bases, with 13 bases remaining between them. Measured with immunoSEQ multiplex PCR; TCRdb has only the in-frame clones, and not every one. This table holds about 300,000 clones, 70% to 90% found once. V gene TRBV27 combines with J gene TRBJ2-7; D may be TRBD2 (5 bases). This clonotype originated in a man aged 25-40 years who had recovered from COVID-19. The specimen was PBMCs or T cells enriched from blood (not recorded which). The CDR3 coding sequence is TGTGCCAGCAGTTTGGCGGGCGCATGGTACGAGCAGTACTTC. It translates to CASSLAGAWYEQYF.